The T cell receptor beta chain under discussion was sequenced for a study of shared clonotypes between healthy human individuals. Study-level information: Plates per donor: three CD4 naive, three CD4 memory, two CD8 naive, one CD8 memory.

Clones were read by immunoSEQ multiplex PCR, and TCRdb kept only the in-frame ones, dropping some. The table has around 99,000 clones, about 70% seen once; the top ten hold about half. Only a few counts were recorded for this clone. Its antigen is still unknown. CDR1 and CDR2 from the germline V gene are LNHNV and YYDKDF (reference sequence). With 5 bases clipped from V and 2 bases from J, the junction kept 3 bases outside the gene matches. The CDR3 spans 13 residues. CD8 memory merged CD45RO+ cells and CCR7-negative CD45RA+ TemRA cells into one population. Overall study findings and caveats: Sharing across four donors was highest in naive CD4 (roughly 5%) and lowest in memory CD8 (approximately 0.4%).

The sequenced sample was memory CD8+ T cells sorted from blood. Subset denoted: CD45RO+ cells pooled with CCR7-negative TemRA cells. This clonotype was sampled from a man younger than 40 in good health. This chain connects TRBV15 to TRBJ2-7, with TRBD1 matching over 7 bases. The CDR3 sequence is CATSGDRAYEQYF. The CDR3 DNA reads TGTGCCACCAGCGGGGACAGAGCCTACGAGCAGTACTTC. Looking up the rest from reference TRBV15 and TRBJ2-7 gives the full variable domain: DAMVIQNPRYQVTQFGKPVTLSCSQTLNHNVMYWYQQKSSQAPKLLFHYYDKDFNNEADTPDNFQSRRPNTSFCFLDIRSPGLGDTAMYLCATSGDRAYEQYFGPGTRLTVT.